The clone carrying this T cell receptor beta chain was counted only a few times. TCRdb passed the 5' RACE reads through MiXCR, listing each CDR3 protein once. The table has about 340,000 distinct CDR3 sequences, about a sixth seen once; the top ten hold 20% to 25%. The data are from a study of T-cell memory formation after mild COVID-19. Study-wide background: Clusters of TCRs were largely donor specific.

Looked up from germline, CDR1 is MGHRA and CDR2 is YSYEKL. The V end was cut by 4 bases, the J end by 7 bases, with 17 bases between. This CDR3 spans 15 amino acids. The sequence was collected from a man younger than 35 who had mild COVID-19 (a few samples of this study predate the infection). Cell type and time point are not known. The sample was PBMCs or a T cell subset sorted from them (not recorded which). The gene calls are TRBV4-1 and TRBJ2-1; TRBD1 or TRBD2 may be the D gene (5 bases each). The CDR3: CASSRSGLDGNEQFF. For the CDR3, the DNA is TGCGCCAGCAGCCGTTCGGGGCTGGATGGGAATGAGCAGTTCTTC.